These T cell receptor beta chains were read from a single sample in a study of spatial heterogeneity in lung cancer. In TCRdb, the 5' RACE reads were re-called with MiXCR into one record per CDR3 protein. This sample has 40,000 to 50,000 distinct CDR3 sequences; roughly 7.2% occur once, and the top ten carry around an eighth. The sample was PBMCs, taken at surgery. The receptors come from a female donor with early-stage non-small cell lung cancer. CDR3s include the opening cysteine and the closing phenylalanine or tryptophan. The order of the fields is clone size, CDR3 length, J gene, V gene, D gene, CDR3 DNA, CDR3 protein. D genes are given only for firm matches. Expanded clones get a size class; other rows say once, few or many, or leave the size out.

clone_size: many; cdr3_length: 14; j_call: TRBJ1-6; v_call: TRBV3-1; d_call: -; cdr3_nt: TGTGCCAGCAGCCAACAGGCCCGGAATTCACCCCTCCACTTT; cdr3_aa: CASSQQARNSPLHF
clone_size: few; cdr3_length: 19; j_call: TRBJ1-1; v_call: TRBV27; d_call: -; cdr3_nt: TGTGCCAGCAGTTACTCCCGACCTCGGACAGAGACAAGAAACACTGAAGCTTTCTTT; cdr3_aa: CASSYSRPRTETRNTEAFF
clone_size: -; cdr3_length: 16; j_call: TRBJ1-3; v_call: TRBV3-1; d_call: -; cdr3_nt: TGTGCCAGCAGCCATGAAACAGGGAACTCTGGAAACACCATATATTTT; cdr3_aa: CASSHETGNSGNTIYF
clone_size: -; cdr3_length: 17; j_call: TRBJ2-2; v_call: TRBV2; d_call: -; cdr3_nt: TGTGCCACCTCATGGGGGCGGCTAGCGAAGAACACCGGGGAGCTGTTTTTT; cdr3_aa: CATSWGRLAKNTGELFF
clone_size: few; cdr3_length: 11; j_call: TRBJ2-1; v_call: TRBV10-3; d_call: -; cdr3_nt: TGTGCCATCAGCCAGGGTATAGAGCAGTTCTTC; cdr3_aa: CAISQGIEQFF
clone_size: few; cdr3_length: 14; j_call: TRBJ2-1; v_call: TRBV30; d_call: -; cdr3_nt: TGTGCCTGGAGTCCAAGGGGAATACGCAATGAGCAGTTCTTC; cdr3_aa: CAWSPRGIRNEQFF
clone_size: many; cdr3_length: 17; j_call: TRBJ2-1; v_call: TRBV19; d_call: TRBD2; cdr3_nt: TGTGCCAGTAGTATAAGAAAACTAGCGGGGGAATACAATGAGCAGTTCTTC; cdr3_aa: CASSIRKLAGEYNEQFF
clone_size: many; cdr3_length: 17; j_call: TRBJ1-5; v_call: TRBV21-1; d_call: -; cdr3_nt: TGTGCCAGCAGCAATCTGAGGGGACAGGGCCGGGTGAGGCCCCAGCATTTT; cdr3_aa: CASSNLRGQGRVRPQHF
clone_size: many; cdr3_length: 15; j_call: TRBJ2-2; v_call: TRBV20-1; d_call: TRBD1; cdr3_nt: TGCAGTGCCCGGACAGGGGGCGCTAACACCGGGGAGCTGTTTTTT; cdr3_aa: CSARTGGANTGELFF
clone_size: -; cdr3_length: 17; j_call: TRBJ2-1; v_call: TRBV5-1; d_call: TRBD2; cdr3_nt: TGCGCCAGCAGCTCCCCCGGGGGGGGCGAGTTGTACAATGAGCAGTTCTTC; cdr3_aa: CASSSPGGGELYNEQFF
clone_size: -; cdr3_length: 14; j_call: TRBJ2-3; v_call: TRBV6-1; d_call: -; cdr3_nt: TGTGCCAGCAGTGAAGGTTGGAGCACAGATACGCAGTATTTT; cdr3_aa: CASSEGWSTDTQYF
clone_size: -; cdr3_length: 13; j_call: TRBJ1-2; v_call: TRBV19; d_call: -; cdr3_nt: TGTGCCAGTAGTAAGATGTTACACTATGGCTACACCTTC; cdr3_aa: CASSKMLHYGYTF
clone_size: few; cdr3_length: 16; j_call: TRBJ1-3; v_call: TRBV7-2; d_call: TRBD1; cdr3_nt: TGTGCCAGCAGCAGAAGAACAGGGACAGACGGAAACACCATATATTTT; cdr3_aa: CASSRRTGTDGNTIYF
clone_size: many; cdr3_length: 14; j_call: TRBJ1-1; v_call: TRBV6-5; d_call: -; cdr3_nt: TGTGCCAGCAGTTACCAGGGCCCTAACACTGAAGCTTTCTTT; cdr3_aa: CASSYQGPNTEAFF
clone_size: few; cdr3_length: 15; j_call: TRBJ2-5; v_call: TRBV6-2/TRBV6-3; d_call: -; cdr3_nt: TGTGCCAGCAGTCGACCAGGGAGCGGAGGAGAGACCCAGTACTTC; cdr3_aa: CASSRPGSGGETQYF
clone_size: few; cdr3_length: 14; j_call: TRBJ1-2; v_call: TRBV13; d_call: -; cdr3_nt: TGTGCCAGCAGCTTACAGGGAGGGACCTATGGCTACACCTTC; cdr3_aa: CASSLQGGTYGYTF
clone_size: few; cdr3_length: 15; j_call: TRBJ1-2; v_call: TRBV6-2/TRBV6-3; d_call: -; cdr3_nt: TGTGCCAGCACCGACGGGCAGGTCGACAAAAGTGGCTACACCTTC; cdr3_aa: CASTDGQVDKSGYTF
clone_size: few; cdr3_length: 14; j_call: TRBJ2-5; v_call: TRBV6-5; d_call: -; cdr3_nt: TGTGCCAGCAGTAACGGAGGCTACAAAGAGACCCAGTACTTC; cdr3_aa: CASSNGGYKETQYF
clone_size: -; cdr3_length: 17; j_call: TRBJ2-6; v_call: TRBV6-1; d_call: -; cdr3_nt: TGTGCCAGCAGTGCCCAGGGACCGTACTCTGGGGCCAACGTCCTGACTTTC; cdr3_aa: CASSAQGPYSGANVLTF
clone_size: many; cdr3_length: 13; j_call: TRBJ1-2; v_call: TRBV2; d_call: TRBD1; cdr3_nt: TGTGCCAGCAGTAAGGACAGGGGGCATGGCTACACCTTC; cdr3_aa: CASSKDRGHGYTF
clone_size: many; cdr3_length: 13; j_call: TRBJ2-5; v_call: TRBV20-1; d_call: -; cdr3_nt: TGCAGTGCTAGAGACACTCGACAAGAGACCCAGTACTTC; cdr3_aa: CSARDTRQETQYF
clone_size: medium-sized; cdr3_length: 15; j_call: TRBJ2-7; v_call: TRBV7-2; d_call: -; cdr3_nt: TGTGCCAGCAGCTTAGTATCGCAGGGGAGCCACGAGCAGTACTTC; cdr3_aa: CASSLVSQGSHEQYF
clone_size: -; cdr3_length: 15; j_call: TRBJ1-6; v_call: TRBV30; d_call: TRBD1; cdr3_nt: TGTGCCTGGAGCAGGGGGGGCGCCGATAATTCACCCCTCCACTTT; cdr3_aa: CAWSRGGADNSPLHF
clone_size: -; cdr3_length: 13; j_call: TRBJ1-1; v_call: TRBV12-3/TRBV12-4; d_call: TRBD1; cdr3_nt: TGTGCCAGCAGTCCCACAGGGGGATTTGAAGCTTTCTTT; cdr3_aa: CASSPTGGFEAFF
clone_size: many; cdr3_length: 14; j_call: TRBJ1-5; v_call: TRBV7-2; d_call: -; cdr3_nt: TGTGCCAGCAGCGCCCGACAGGATCTTCAGCCCCAGCATTTT; cdr3_aa: CASSARQDLQPQHF
clone_size: many; cdr3_length: 14; j_call: TRBJ2-7; v_call: TRBV19; d_call: -; cdr3_nt: TGTGCCAGTAGTACTAGGGACGGCTCCTACGAGCAGTACTTC; cdr3_aa: CASSTRDGSYEQYF
clone_size: few; cdr3_length: 15; j_call: TRBJ2-3; v_call: TRBV27; d_call: TRBD1; cdr3_nt: TGTGCCAGCAGTTTACGGACAGGGGTTACAGATACGCAGTATTTT; cdr3_aa: CASSLRTGVTDTQYF
clone_size: few; cdr3_length: 18; j_call: TRBJ1-5; v_call: TRBV5-1; d_call: TRBD1; cdr3_nt: TGCGCCAGCAGCTCCGGACAGGGGGGGCCCTATAGCAATCAGCCCCAGCATTTT; cdr3_aa: CASSSGQGGPYSNQPQHF
clone_size: many; cdr3_length: 13; j_call: TRBJ2-1; v_call: TRBV24-1; d_call: -; cdr3_nt: TGTGCCACCAGTGGGGGCCATCGGGATGAGCAGTTCTTC; cdr3_aa: CATSGGHRDEQFF
clone_size: few; cdr3_length: 14; j_call: TRBJ2-5; v_call: TRBV15; d_call: -; cdr3_nt: TGTGCCACCAGCAGAGATCGAGGCCAAGAGACCCAGTACTTC; cdr3_aa: CATSRDRGQETQYF
clone_size: few; cdr3_length: 15; j_call: TRBJ1-2; v_call: TRBV7-2; d_call: TRBD1; cdr3_nt: TGTGCCAGCAGCCTCCGACAGGGGGATCCCTATGGCTACACCTTC; cdr3_aa: CASSLRQGDPYGYTF
clone_size: many; cdr3_length: 18; j_call: TRBJ2-6; v_call: TRBV7-8; d_call: TRBD2; cdr3_nt: TGTGCCAGCAGCTTAGCGGGGGACTACTACTCTGGGGCCAACGTCCTGACTTTC; cdr3_aa: CASSLAGDYYSGANVLTF
clone_size: many; cdr3_length: 13; j_call: TRBJ1-2; v_call: TRBV11-2; d_call: -; cdr3_nt: TGTGCCAGCAGCTCCCGACCCGGCAGAGGCTACACCTTC; cdr3_aa: CASSSRPGRGYTF
clone_size: -; cdr3_length: 13; j_call: TRBJ2-5; v_call: TRBV13; d_call: -; cdr3_nt: TGTGCCAGCAGCCCCCCAGAGACGGAGACCCAGTACTTC; cdr3_aa: CASSPPETETQYF
clone_size: -; cdr3_length: 15; j_call: TRBJ1-5; v_call: TRBV12-3/TRBV12-4; d_call: -; cdr3_nt: TGTGCCAGCAGTTTAGAAGGATATAGCAATCAGCCCCAGCATTTT; cdr3_aa: CASSLEGYSNQPQHF
clone_size: -; cdr3_length: 15; j_call: TRBJ2-3; v_call: TRBV28; d_call: TRBD2; cdr3_nt: TGTGCCAGCAGTTTGTTCGGGGGGGCCACAGATACGCAGTATTTT; cdr3_aa: CASSLFGGATDTQYF
clone_size: -; cdr3_length: 13; j_call: TRBJ1-1; v_call: TRBV12-5; d_call: -; cdr3_nt: TGTGCTAGTGGTTTGGCAGTGAACACTGAAGCTTTCTTT; cdr3_aa: CASGLAVNTEAFF
clone_size: few; cdr3_length: 16; j_call: TRBJ2-1; v_call: TRBV7-2; d_call: TRBD2; cdr3_nt: TGTGCCAGCAGCTTAGGACTAGCGCGGTCTTACAATGAGCAGTTCTTC; cdr3_aa: CASSLGLARSYNEQFF
clone_size: many; cdr3_length: 12; j_call: TRBJ2-2; v_call: TRBV7-9; d_call: -; cdr3_nt: TGTGCCAGCAGCCGGGGGTCCGGGGAGCTGTTTTTT; cdr3_aa: CASSRGSGELFF
clone_size: many; cdr3_length: 15; j_call: TRBJ1-5; v_call: TRBV19; d_call: TRBD1; cdr3_nt: TGTGCCAGTAGTCCAGGACAGGGCGGCAATCAGCCCCAGCATTTT; cdr3_aa: CASSPGQGGNQPQHF
clone_size: few; cdr3_length: 15; j_call: TRBJ2-3; v_call: TRBV11-2; d_call: TRBD2; cdr3_nt: TGTGCCAGCAGCCCCCAGCTAGCGGGGGCACATACGCAGTATTTT; cdr3_aa: CASSPQLAGAHTQYF
clone_size: few; cdr3_length: 15; j_call: TRBJ2-7; v_call: TRBV13; d_call: TRBD1; cdr3_nt: TGTGCCAGCACCTTCTCGGGACAGGGGGTTTACGAGCAGTACTTC; cdr3_aa: CASTFSGQGVYEQYF
clone_size: few; cdr3_length: 16; j_call: TRBJ2-2; v_call: TRBV19; d_call: TRBD2; cdr3_nt: TGTGCCAGTAATAGGGGAGGACTAGCGGGGACCGGGGAGCTGTTTTTT; cdr3_aa: CASNRGGLAGTGELFF
clone_size: -; cdr3_length: 19; j_call: TRBJ2-2; v_call: TRBV9; d_call: -; cdr3_nt: TGTGCCAGCAGCTCCCAGGGTAATCCATACAGGCCGAACACCGGGGAGCTGTTTTTT; cdr3_aa: CASSSQGNPYRPNTGELFF
clone_size: few; cdr3_length: 15; j_call: TRBJ1-5; v_call: TRBV7-3; d_call: -; cdr3_nt: TGTGCCAGCAGCTTATTTGGACAGAGCAATCAGCCCCAGCATTTT; cdr3_aa: CASSLFGQSNQPQHF
clone_size: many; cdr3_length: 15; j_call: TRBJ2-2; v_call: TRBV4-3; d_call: -; cdr3_nt: TGCGCCAGCAGCCAAGTTGTGGGTGGCACCGGGGAGCTGTTTTTT; cdr3_aa: CASSQVVGGTGELFF
clone_size: many; cdr3_length: 14; j_call: TRBJ2-3; v_call: TRBV3-1; d_call: -; cdr3_nt: TGTGCCAGCAGCCGGCAGGGCCTCACAGATACGCAGTATTTT; cdr3_aa: CASSRQGLTDTQYF